This TCR beta chain comes out of a study of beta chain features in type 1 diabetes. The wider study: The patient and healthy donor groups were comparable for age, gender and cell yields. Study-level points and caveats: Individuals with type 1 diabetes displayed fewer insertions and more deletions at VDJ junctions.

The CDR3 is 13 amino acids. Trimming pared 6 bases from V and 4 bases from J, leaving 13 bases between. Per the germline V gene, CDR1 is MNHNY and CDR2 is SVGAGI (reference sequence). What was sequenced were expressed TCRB transcripts, since all of the isolated RNA had been reverse transcribed. Each sample of naive, central memory or regulatory T cells had, on average, about 3.6 million reads. Using immunoSEQ multiplex PCR, the repertoire was profiled, and TCRdb retains in-frame clones only, with some absent. Of hundreds of thousands of clones listed, more than 65% are singletons. About this clone itself: What it binds is not known.

This TCR was recovered from a man aged 25 to 40 in good health. Specimen: naive CD4+ T cells from blood. V gene TRBV6-6 combines with J gene TRBJ2-7; D unresolved. The chain's CDR3 is CASRSGRLYEQYF. The CDR3 region has the DNA TGTGCCAGCAGATCGGGCCGACTTTACGAGCAGTACTTC.